The 25 T cell receptor beta chains given below trace back to one sample, sequenced in a study of T cells after yellow fever vaccination (dated by TCRdb to the late 2010s). The library was obtained by 5' RACE. For sequencing, an Illumina HiSeq 2500 was employed. TCRdb trimmed public reads at Q25 via fastp, called clones via MiXCR and kept in-frame beta chains. Records with the same CDR3 protein are collapsed into one entry carrying the most frequent genes and DNA. The sample table contains about 340,000 distinct CDR3 sequences; only one count was recorded for 8.7% of them. In total, the top ten clones hold roughly 18% of the sample. Interpreted using the paper, the treatment or condition label stands for: live attenuated yellow fever vaccine strain. Specimen: PBMCs, collected on the day of the first yellow fever vaccination. These receptors originate from a young man who received the YFV17D yellow fever vaccine.

This clonotype was observed at least ten times. The chain links TRBV5-5 to TRBJ1-2, with 8 bases fitting TRBD1. Looked up from germline, CDR1 is SGHKS and CDR2 is YYEKEE (reference sequence). The V gene end was trimmed by 4 bases and the J gene end by 6 bases; junction bases not matched to a gene: 11. CDR3 length: 15 amino acids. In nucleotides, the CDR3 is TGTGCCAGCAGCATCCCGGACAGGGTGGAGAATGGCTACACCTTC. The encoded protein is CASSIPDRVENGYTF.

This chain connects TRBV20-1 to TRBJ1-3; D gene unclear. The CDR3 contains 11 residues. Trimming took off 6 bases at V and 8 bases at J, with 11 bases between the two ends. CDR1 DFQATT and CDR2 SNEGSKA come from the germline V gene (reference sequence). CDR3 region: CSAYEWDTIYF. The CDR3 DNA is TGCAGTGCCTATGAGTGGGACACCATATATTTT.

This clonotype was seen at least ten times. V is TRBV21-1 and J is TRBJ2-7; TRBD1 was called by the table and not checked on the DNA. TRBV21-1 counts as a pseudogene. CDR3 length equals 17 residues. The CDR3 sequence is CASSRVDRVETDYEQYV. The CDR3 coding sequence is TGTGCCAGCAGTAGAGTGGACAGGGTCGAGACAGACTACGAGCAGTACGTC.

A few counts support this clonotype. CDR3 residues: CASSRRQGGSPLHF. In DNA form, the CDR3 reads TGTGCCAGCAGCCGCCGTCAGGGAGGATCACCCCTCCACTTT. This chain uses TRBV14 with TRBJ1-6, with D perhaps TRBD1 (5 bases). The germline V gene has CDR1 SGHDN and CDR2 FVKESK. The ends were cut back, 4 bases at V and 10 bases at J, with 14 bases in the middle. This CDR3 contains 14 residues.

This clonotype was seen at least ten times. In DNA form, the CDR3 reads TGCGCCAGCAGCGTCGACATAGATACGCAGTATTTT. This codes for CASSVDIDTQYF. The chain carries TRBV5-1 and TRBJ2-3; the D is unclear. The CDR3 sequence is 12 residues long. Germline CDR1 reads SGHRS; CDR2 reads YFSETQ. V gave up 4 bases and J gave up 5 bases, with 8 bases separating them.

This clonotype was observed a few times. The gene calls are TRBV4-3 and TRBJ2-3; 7 nucleotides line up with TRBD2. This CDR3 contains 17 residues. V was clipped by 0 bases and J by 3 bases; unmatched bases: 9. Per germline, CDR1 LGHNA and CDR2 YSLEER. The CDR3 spells CASSQDGRGPGTDTQYF. In nucleotides, the CDR3 is TGCGCCAGCAGCCAAGATGGGAGGGGCCCGGGGACAGATACGCAGTATTTT.

The rearrangement uses TRBV6-2 or TRBV6-3 and TRBJ2-7; tentatively, D is TRBD2 (5 bases). Between the trimmed V and J ends, which lost 2 bases and 6 bases, there was a span of 17 bases. This CDR3 is 15 amino acids long. Germline V gene data show CDR1 as MNHEY and CDR2 as SVGEGT. CDR3 amino acids: CASSYGTGIRGEQYF. CDR3 sequence (DNA): TGTGCCAGCAGTTACGGTACGGGGATTCGAGGCGAGCAGTACTTC.

This clonotype was observed a handful of times. The chain couples TRBV5-5 to TRBJ1-4; tentative D call: TRBD1 (5 bases). V lost 2 bases and J 4 bases, leaving 12 bases between the germline ends. In germline, CDR1 is SGHKS, CDR2 YYEKEE (reference sequence). The CDR3 has 15 residues. This chain's CDR3 is CASSFGGARNEKLFF. DNA for the CDR3: TGTGCCAGCAGCTTTGGAGGGGCCCGTAATGAAAAACTGTTTTTT.

This clonotype was picked up many times. V is TRBV7-2 and J is TRBJ2-5; D perhaps matches TRBD2 (6 bases). V dropped 1 base and J dropped 1 base, with 7 bases sitting between them. CDR3 length: 14 amino acids. Germline V CDR1 and CDR2: SGHTA, FQGNSA. The CDR3 nucleotides are TGTGCCAGCAGCTTAGGGCGGGGCCAAGAGACCCAGTACTTC. Translation gives CASSLGRGQETQYF. The variable domain in full, with the rest retrieved from reference TRBV7-2 and TRBJ2-5, is GAGVSQSPSNKVTEKGKDVELRCDPISGHTALYWYRQSLGQGLEFLIYFQGNSAPDKSGLPSDRFSAERTGGSVSTLTIQRTQQEDSAVYLCASSLGRGQETQYFGPGTRLLVL.

The chain is built from TRBV9 and TRBJ1-6; a possible D gene is TRBD1 (6 bases). Germline loops: CDR1 SGDLS, CDR2 YYNGEE. Trimming stripped 6 bases from V and 14 bases from J, with 18 bases between. This CDR3 contains 13 residues. CDR3 DNA sequence: TGTGCCAGCACCCATGGAGGGGGTGGAACCCTCCACTTT. Protein: CASTHGGGGTLHF.

With respect to this clonotype: Possible read error: a much larger clone is one base away. The V gene is TRBV20-1, the J gene TRBJ2-2; TRBD2 matches 9 bases. From germline, CDR1 is DFQATT and CDR2 SNEGSKA (reference sequence). The CDR3 covers 15 residues. J was trimmed by 9 bases and V by 4 bases; bases with no gene match: 12. This CDR3 reads CSATLAGRVGRELFF. DNA for the CDR3: TGCAGTGCTACTCTAGCGGGGAGGGTCGGCCGGGAGCTGTTTTTT.

A word on this clonotype: One base away lies a much larger clone, so this may be a sequencing read error. This sequence joins TRBV20-1 and TRBJ2-3; 8 bases map to TRBD2. V lost 1 base and J lost 1; bases outside the gene matches: 7. The CDR3 contains 16 residues. Germline V gene lookup returns CDR1 DFQATT and CDR2 SNEGSKA (reference sequence). The CDR3 reads CSARAGGGFRTDTQYF. The CDR3 DNA reads TGCAGTGCTAGAGCGGGGGGGGGCTTTCGCACAGATACGCAGTATTTT.

This clonotype appeared a few times. This sequence joins TRBV7-8 and TRBJ1-6, with D maybe TRBD1 (5 bases). CDR1 is SGHVS, CDR2 FQNEAQ, per germline. The CDR3 runs to 14 residues. The germline V and J ends were trimmed by 1 base and 9 bases, with 10 bases remaining between them. As DNA, the CDR3 is TGTGCCAGCAGCTTAGGAGCGGGGGTTTCACCCCTCCACTTT. This encodes CASSLGAGVSPLHF.

This clonotype has a handful of counts. The chain recombines TRBV7-9 with TRBJ2-3, with 8 bases aligning to TRBD2. Per germline, CDR1 SEHNR and CDR2 FQNEAQ (reference sequence). The CDR3 is made up of 14 amino acids. With 6 bases clipped from V and 4 bases from J, the junction kept 6 bases outside the gene matches. CDR3 nucleotide sequence: TGTGCCAGCAGGACGGGAGGGTTCCCAGATACGCAGTATTTT. Protein: CASRTGGFPDTQYF.

CDR3 sequence: CASRLAGGHNEQFF. The CDR3 coding sequence is TGTGCCAGCCGGCTAGCGGGGGGGCACAATGAGCAGTTCTTC. The gene calls are TRBV12-3 or TRBV12-4 and TRBJ2-1, with 12 bases identical to TRBD2. The CDR3 consists of 14 residues. V trimming: 8 bases; J trimming: 5 bases; junction bases outside the gene matches: 4.

The rearrangement uses TRBV20-1 and TRBJ2-5, with D maybe TRBD1 (6 bases). The CDR3 length is 13 residues. Germline V CDR1 and CDR2: DFQATT, SNEGSKA (reference sequence). The CDR3 loop is CSTDRSYQETQYF. The CDR3, as DNA: TGCAGCACGGACAGAAGCTACCAAGAGACCCAGTACTTC.

In this sample, this clonotype turned up many times. The chain combines TRBV4-1 with TRBJ2-3; 11 bases are shared with TRBD2. CDR3 length equals 18 residues. Looked up from germline, CDR1 is MGHRA and CDR2 is YSYEKL. Unmatched junction bases numbered 11, after V lost 4 bases and J lost 2 bases. CDR3 protein: CASSPPTPSGGTTDTQYF. CDR3 DNA: TGCGCCAGCAGCCCCCCAACACCTAGCGGGGGGACCACAGATACGCAGTATTTT.

CDR3 amino acids: CASSYPGLVYNEQFF. The CDR3 DNA is TGTGCCAGTAGCTACCCGGGACTAGTATACAATGAGCAGTTCTTC. This chain links TRBV19 with TRBJ2-1; 8 nucleotides match TRBD2. The junction had 8 bases not matched to a gene; V was cut back by 6 bases and J by 4 bases. Germline V CDR1 and CDR2: LNHDA, SQIVND (reference sequence). This CDR3 contains 15 residues.

This clonotype was found a few times. This chain uses TRBV12-3 or TRBV12-4 with TRBJ2-3; 11 bases agree with TRBD2. The CDR3 runs to 14 residues. The V segment lost 6 bases and the J segment 5 bases; nucleotides outside the gene matches: 4. In nucleotides, the CDR3 is TGTGCCAGCAGGGGACTAGCGGAAATAGATACGCAGTATTTT. Protein sequence: CASRGLAEIDTQYF.

The chain uses TRBV5-1 and TRBJ1-2; the D is unclear. Germline lookup yields CDR1 SGHRS and CDR2 YFSETQ. The CDR3 runs to 14 residues. V shed 3 bases and J shed 3 bases, with 12 bases lying between them. CDR3 bases: TGCGCCAGCAGCTACCCCGCCGGGGACTATGGCTACACCTTC. Its protein is CASSYPAGDYGYTF.

This clonotype was counted a few times. The J gene is TRBJ1-2, the V gene TRBV2, with TRBD1 identical over 7 bases. CDR1 SNHLY and CDR2 FYNNEI come from the germline V gene. Unmatched junction bases numbered 6, after V lost 7 bases and J lost 1 base. This CDR3 is 14 amino acids long. The CDR3 region is CASMGRGFNYGYTF. Written as DNA, the CDR3 is TGTGCCAGCATGGGCAGGGGGTTTAACTATGGCTACACCTTC.

The chain recombines TRBV11-2 with TRBJ2-5; D gene uncertain. Per germline, CDR1 SGHAT and CDR2 FQNNGV. This CDR3 is 14 amino acids long. Trimming left V 3 bases short and J 1 base short, with 9 bases between. Written as DNA, the CDR3 is TGTGCCAGCAGCTTCCAGGATCCCCAAGAGACCCAGTACTTC. Protein: CASSFQDPQETQYF.

CDR3 in DNA: TGCGCCAGCAGCCGCGGACTCCTACAAGAGACCCAGTACTTC. Amino acid sequence: CASSRGLLQETQYF. This rearrangement joins TRBV5-1 to TRBJ2-5, with D possibly TRBD2 on 5 matching bases. The ends were cut back, 4 bases at V and 2 bases at J, with 12 bases in the middle. The CDR3 is 14 residues long. Germline CDR1 and CDR2: SGHRS and YFSETQ.

The rearrangement links TRBV7-2 to TRBJ2-5; 7 positions match TRBD1. V was clipped by 1 base and J by 2 bases; unmatched bases: 4. The CDR3 has 15 residues. Germline V lookup: CDR1 SGHTA, CDR2 FQGNSA. CDR3 DNA: TGTGCCAGCAGCTTAGGGGGACAGACTCAAGAGACCCAGTACTTC. Translation: CASSLGGQTQETQYF.

This clonotype was recorded at least ten times. This chain connects TRBV6-5 to TRBJ2-3; no clear D gene. Between the trimmed V and J ends, which lost 8 bases and 8 bases, there was a span of 11 bases. This CDR3 region has 11 residues. Per the germline V gene, CDR1 is MNHEY and CDR2 is SVGAGI. The CDR3 spells CASRDPTTQYF. The CDR3 bases are TGTGCCAGCCGAGATCCTACTACGCAGTATTTT.